A single sample gave rise to the 28 T cell receptor beta chains below, sequenced in a study of regulatory T cells in long-lasting Graves disease. The time point: newly diagnosed GD, antithyroid drugs for less than 3 months. The authors made the TCR library using RNA they extracted from PBMCs. CDR3 regions were amplified by Arm-PCR using iRepertoire HTBI primers to build TCR beta libraries. TCRdb re-derived calls from the multiplex PCR reads in MiXCR, one entry per CDR3 protein. The repertoire consists of about 440,000 distinct CDR3 sequences, with approximately 16% occurring once and the leading ten covering about a quarter. This sample also appeared in a second study, on T cells in Graves' hyperthyroidism and ophthalmopathy.

Sequenced material: peripheral blood mononuclear cells (PBMCs), taken at new diagnosis, from a patient treated with antithyroid drugs. These receptors originate from a woman between 18 and 29 years old with Graves disease.

A word on this clonotype: A clone one base away is much larger, so this may be a read error. The rearrangement uses TRBV2 and TRBJ2-1, with D perhaps matching TRBD1 or TRBD2 (5 bases each). Germline V gene sequence: CDR1 SNHLY, CDR2 FYNNEI. The CDR3 runs to 15 residues. DNA for the CDR3: TGTGCCAGCAGTGAATGGGGGACGTACTACGATGAGCAGTTCTTC. It yields the protein CASSEWGTYYDEQFF.

This clonotype was found many times. The chain is built from TRBV4-1 and TRBJ2-3; D gene ambiguous. CDR1 and CDR2 (germline): MGHRA, YSYEKL. V was pared by 4 bases and J by 7 bases, with 18 bases between. The CDR3 length is 15 residues. CDR3 region: CASSRQDPPRNTQYF. In DNA, the CDR3 is TGCGCCAGCAGCCGGCAGGACCCGCCTAGGAATACGCAGTATTTT.

On this clonotype itself: A much larger clone lies one base from this, so it may be a read error. The CDR3 spells CASSQERVRDRGLHGQFF. In DNA, the CDR3 is TGTGCCAGCAGCCAAGAGAGGGTTCGGGACAGGGGGCTTCATGGGCAGTTCTTC. V usage is TRBV3-1 and J usage is TRBJ2-1; TRBD1 matches at 12 bases. The trim removed 0 bases at V and 12 bases at J, leaving 15 bases unmatched. Germline assignment: CDR1 LGHDT and CDR2 YNNKEL (reference sequence). The CDR3 is 18 residues long.

This clonotype was recorded many times. V usage is TRBV20-1 and J usage is TRBJ2-7; 8 bases align to TRBD1. The germline gives CDR1 DFQATT, CDR2 SNEGSKA (reference sequence). There are 14 residues in the CDR3. J gave up 4 bases and V 6 bases, and 11 bases lay outside the gene matches. CDR3 loop: CSATDTDRGYEQYF. The CDR3 bases are TGCAGTGCAACGGATACAGACAGGGGTTACGAGCAGTACTTC.

This clonotype was recorded at least ten times. The CDR3 loop is CASSTWETQYF. For the CDR3, the DNA is TGTGCCAGCAGCACTTGGGAGACCCAGTACTTC. The V gene is TRBV12-3 or TRBV12-4, the J gene TRBJ2-5; D is uncertain. The CDR3 has 11 amino acids. V was shortened by 6 bases and J by 5 bases, with 7 bases between the two germline ends.

Many counts were recorded for this clonotype. The chain combines TRBV6-1 with TRBJ2-1; 10 positions match TRBD2. CDR1 and CDR2 (germline): MNHNS, SASEGT. The CDR3 sequence is 15 residues long. V lost 3 bases, J lost 6 bases, and 5 bases stayed unmatched. The CDR3 region has the DNA TGTGCCAGCAGTGACGGGCTAGCGGGAGCCAATGAGCAGTTCTTC. It codes for CASSDGLAGANEQFF.

A note on this clonotype: Given a far larger clone just one base away, this is likely a sequencing read error. This rearrangement joins TRBV6-1 to TRBJ1-1; the D is unclear. CDR3 length equals 14 residues. Germline values: CDR1 MNHNS, CDR2 SASEGT. Trimming cost V 3 bases and J 6 bases, with 14 bases left between them. CDR3 region: CASSESAVYAEAFF. The CDR3 DNA sequence: TGTGCCAGCAGTGAGTCTGCAGTTTATGCTGAAGCTTTCTTT.

This clonotype was recorded many times. The chain joins TRBV11-3 to TRBJ2-1, with TRBD2 identical over 10 bases. The CDR3 extends over 17 amino acids. V lost 1 base to trimming and J lost 4 bases; unmatched junction nucleotides: 7. Germline CDR1 and CDR2: SGHNT and YENEEA. CDR3 DNA sequence: TGTGCCAGCAGCTTAGGGGGACTAGCGCCAGGTTACAATGAGCAGTTCTTC. It encodes CASSLGGLAPGYNEQFF.

This chain joins TRBV6-2 or TRBV6-3 and TRBJ1-5; D gene ambiguous. CDR1 is MNHEY, CDR2 SVGEGT, per germline. The CDR3 spans 13 residues. Deletions cut 5 bases from V and 3 bases from J, with 8 bases between. CDR3 amino acids: CASSGRINQPQHF. In nucleotides, the CDR3 is TGTGCCAGCAGTGGCAGGATCAATCAGCCCCAGCATTTT.

J is TRBJ1-1 and V is TRBV12-3 or TRBV12-4; 8 bases agree with TRBD1. Trimming cost V 1 base and J 4 bases; bases outside gene matches: 8. There are 16 residues in the CDR3. The CDR3 here is CASSLGGRGLVTEAFF. Written as DNA, the CDR3 is TGTGCCAGCAGTTTAGGGGGCAGGGGGCTGGTCACTGAAGCTTTCTTT.

This clonotype was seen a few times. The chain uses TRBV28 and TRBJ1-6; 8 nucleotides match TRBD1. V was pared by 4 bases and J by 6 bases, with 8 bases of the junction left unmatched. Germline CDR1 and CDR2: MDHEN and SYDVKM. CDR3 length: 16 residues. This chain's CDR3 is CASSSDRGNFNSPLHF. The CDR3, as DNA: TGTGCCAGCAGTTCAGACAGGGGAAACTTTAATTCACCCCTCCACTTT. Full variable domain (outside the CDR3, taken from reference TRBV28 and TRBJ1-6): DVKVTQSSRYLVKRTGEKVFLECVQDMDHENMFWYRQDPGLGLRLIYFSYDVKMKEKGDIPEGYSVSREKKERFSLILESASTNQTSMYLCASSSDRGNFNSPLHFGNGTRLTVT.

This clonotype has at least ten counts. The chain employs TRBV7-8 and TRBJ2-5; unclear D gene. Per the germline V gene, CDR1 is SGHVS and CDR2 is FQNEAQ. This CDR3 spans 14 amino acids. V lost 2 bases, J lost 2 bases, and 9 bases lay in between. The DNA for the CDR3 is TGTGCCAGCAGCTTACGGTTATCGCAAGAGACCCAGTACTTC. Amino acids: CASSLRLSQETQYF.

This clonotype has ten or more counts. The rearrangement joins TRBV7-2 to TRBJ1-2; 8 bases match TRBD1. Germline CDR1 is SGHTA and CDR2 is FQGNSA. This CDR3 region has 16 residues. Trimming removed 0 bases from V and 12 bases from J; junction bases left unmatched: 15. CDR3 coding DNA: TGTGCCAGCAGCTTAGCGGTGACAGGGGCCGGGAGGGTTCACACCTTC. Protein product: CASSLAVTGAGRVHTF.

This clonotype was seen only a few times. The chain joins TRBV7-9 to TRBJ1-6; 9 positions match TRBD1. V shed 5 bases, J shed 7 bases, and the junction held 6 bases outside the gene matches. The CDR3 is 15 residues long. The germline CDR1 and CDR2 sequences are SEHNR and FQNEAQ (reference sequence). The CDR3 protein is CASSDGQGKNSPLHF. The CDR3 nucleotides read TGTGCCAGCAGCGATGGACAGGGGAAGAATTCACCCCTCCACTTT.

Many counts were recorded for this clonotype. The chain has TRBV6-1 and TRBJ2-3; 11 bases map to TRBD2. The germline V gene has CDR1 MNHNS and CDR2 SASEGT. The V gene end was trimmed by 6 bases and the J gene end by 5 bases; junction bases not matched to a gene: 10. The CDR3 covers 16 residues. This CDR3 is CASSPTSGSWVDTQYF. The DNA for the CDR3 is TGTGCCAGCAGCCCAACTAGCGGGAGTTGGGTAGATACGCAGTATTTT.

Comments on this clonotype: A read error may explain this, as a much larger clone is one base away. In this CDR3 the conserved last residue, phenylalanine or tryptophan, is missing, so a read error is likely. The rearrangement uses TRBV28 and TRBJ1-1, with unresolved D. This CDR3 spans 12 amino acids. CDR1 is MDHEN and CDR2 is SYDVKM in the germline V gene. V was cut by 4 bases and J by 7 bases, with 10 bases left in between. CDR3 sequence reads: CASSSPSDEAFI. As DNA, the CDR3 is TGTGCCAGCAGTTCCCCCTCTGATGAAGCTTTCATT.

In regard to this clonotype: The CDR3 does not close with the conserved phenylalanine or tryptophan, likely indicating a read error. The V gene is TRBV5-1, the J gene TRBJ2-1; D remains unclear. V gave up 0 bases and J gave up 0 bases, with 13 bases separating them. Germline V gene lookup returns CDR1 SGHRS and CDR2 YFSETQ. CDR3 length: 17 amino acids. Written as DNA, the CDR3 is TGCGCCAGCAGCTTGGAGTCTCTAGAGTACTCCTACAATGAGCAGTTCCTC. The encoded protein is CASSLESLEYSYNEQFL.

About this clonotype: The junction departs from the called germline gene at one end, perhaps through a read error. The CDR3 region has the DNA TGCGCCAGCAGCCAATCTCCCGGGAGGAACACTGAAGCTTCCTTT. Its protein is CASSQSPGRNTEASF. The chain links TRBV4-1 to TRBJ1-1; D is uncertain. The CDR3 has 15 residues. The V gene's germline CDR1 is MGHRA and CDR2 YSYEKL.

The chain recombines TRBV7-3 with TRBJ2-1; D not certain. Germline V CDR1 and CDR2: SGHTA, FQGTGA. Trimming removed 5 bases from V and 6 bases from J, with 11 bases in between. The CDR3 loop spans 13 amino acids. The CDR3 coding sequence is TGTGCCAGCAGCGTTGATGAGCTCAATGAGCAGTTCTTC. It specifies CASSVDELNEQFF.

This clonotype was counted between two and nine times. The V and J genes are TRBV2 and TRBJ1-2, with TRBD1 matching 7 bases. The CDR3 sequence is 16 residues long. Germline V CDR1 and CDR2: SNHLY, FYNNEI. V shed 6 bases, J shed 7 bases, and the junction held 17 bases outside the gene matches. CDR3 nucleotide sequence: TGTGCCAGCAGCGAAACCCCTGGGGGACAGCCCGCTGGCTACACCTTC. Its translation: CASSETPGGQPAGYTF.

This sequence joins TRBV9 and TRBJ2-1; D possibly corresponds to TRBD2 (5 bases). Germline assignment: CDR1 SGDLS and CDR2 YYNGEE. Trimming took off 0 bases at V and 5 bases at J, with 9 bases between the two ends. This CDR3 comprises 14 residues. CDR3 DNA sequence: TGTGCCAGCAGCGTAGAGCAGAGGGACAATGAGCAGTTCTTC. It yields the protein CASSVEQRDNEQFF.

This chain connects TRBV4-3 to TRBJ1-1; D unresolved. CDR1 and CDR2 from the germline V gene are LGHNA and YSLEER. The CDR3 totals 13 residues. V was cut by 4 bases and J by 6 bases, with 12 bases left in between. The chain's CDR3 is CASSLGGVAEAFF. In DNA, the CDR3 is TGCGCCAGCAGCCTCGGTGGGGTTGCTGAAGCTTTCTTT.

This clonotype has a count of ten or more. The rearrangement uses TRBV28 and TRBJ2-7; D assignment may be TRBD1 or TRBD2 (5 bases each). This CDR3 comprises 14 residues. Germline V gene sequence: CDR1 MDHEN, CDR2 SYDVKM. V was trimmed by 3 bases and J by 6 bases, leaving 15 bases between them. CDR3 coding DNA: TGTGCCAGCAGTTTCGGGACGGGGAACTCCGAGCAGTACTTC. It is translated as CASSFGTGNSEQYF.

The chain carries TRBV2 and TRBJ2-4; maybe TRBD2 (6 bases). Per the germline V gene, CDR1 is SNHLY and CDR2 is FYNNEI. Trimming stripped 3 bases from V and 0 bases from J, with 12 bases between. The CDR3 is made up of 16 amino acids. Written as DNA, the CDR3 is TGTGCCAGCAGTGACGGGCAGGGACTAGCCAAAAACATTCAGTACTTC. Residues: CASSDGQGLAKNIQYF.

This clonotype was seen many times. The chain carries TRBV6-5 and TRBJ2-5; TRBD1 is a possible D gene (5 bases). The germline V and J ends were trimmed by 0 bases and 9 bases, with 14 bases remaining between them. This CDR3 region has 14 residues. From germline, CDR1 is MNHEY and CDR2 SVGAGI. DNA for the CDR3: TGTGCCAGCAGTTACTCGAGCAGGGTGACCCCCCAGTACTTC. This sequence encodes CASSYSSRVTPQYF.

This clonotype was found many times. The chain employs TRBV28 and TRBJ1-1, with a weak D call TRBD1 (5 bases). Trimming left V 2 bases short and J 2 bases short, with 9 bases between. The germline CDR1 and CDR2 sequences are MDHEN and SYDVKM. The CDR3 runs to 14 residues. CDR3 loop: CASSLPGTNTEAFF. Here the CDR3 DNA reads TGTGCCAGCAGTTTACCGGGGACTAACACTGAAGCTTTCTTT.

This clonotype occurred many times. The rearrangement links TRBV7-9 to TRBJ1-1; D perhaps matches TRBD1 (5 bases). CDR3 length equals 15 residues. Germline CDR1 reads SEHNR; CDR2 reads FQNEAQ (reference sequence). The V gene lost 6 bases and the J gene lost 1 base, with 15 bases spanning the gap. The CDR3 DNA is TGTGCCAGCAGTTTTTATAGGGGCCGGAACACTGAAGCTTTCTTT. It yields the protein CASSFYRGRNTEAFF.

In regard to this clonotype: This may come from a read error, since a much larger clone is one base off. The conserved closing phenylalanine or tryptophan is absent in this CDR3, likely reflecting a read error. The chain uses TRBV7-6 and TRBJ2-1, with TRBD2 as a possible D gene (6 bases). The V gene's germline CDR1 is SGHVS and CDR2 FNYEAQ. V was cut by 1 base and J by 7 bases, with 11 bases left in between. This CDR3 region has 14 residues. CDR3 nucleotides: TGTGCCAGCAGCTTAGAAGCGGAGGGGAATGAGCAGTTCGTC. This gives the protein CASSLEAEGNEQFV.